This TCR beta chain derives from a study of cytomegalovirus exposure and HLA in healthy donors. Overall study findings and caveats: Presence/absence results assume similar sequencing depth per donor, which may not hold.

This clone turned up a few times. Its antigen is unidentified. Per germline, CDR1 SGHTA and CDR2 FQGTGA. J gave up 1 base and V 6 bases, and 6 bases lay outside the gene matches. The CDR3 is 15 amino acids. The PCR ran on 60 Vbeta and 13 Jbeta primers. In the study's own analysis: Later work found around 80 million unique TCR beta chains, with approximately 12 million shared. Only in-frame clones appear in the TCRdb table, and some are missing; sequencing was by immunoSEQ multiplex PCR. The DNA gave D and trimming, while V, J and clone size come from that table. The table shows tens of thousands of clones, with roughly two thirds occurring only once.

The gene calls are TRBV7-3 and TRBJ2-1, with 7 bases that match TRBD2. Specimen: PBMCs. The clonotype originates from a man aged 50 or older in good health and CMV-seronegative. The CDR3 DNA is TGTGCCAGCAGTAAGAGGCGGGGGTCCTACAATGAGCAGTTCTTC. Translated: CASSKRRGSYNEQFF.